The present TCR beta chain was sequenced within a study of regulatory T cells in long-lasting Graves disease. Study results and caveats: Under persistent disease, TRBV28, TRBJ1-2 and TRBJ2-5 were used preferentially. A reduction in accuracy may have resulted from the small sample size.

Noted time point: newly diagnosed GD, antithyroid drugs for less than 3 months. There was RNA extracted from PBMCs, and the TCR library was made from it. The patients included were those that came from an endocrinology department in Xi'an, China. In building TCR beta libraries, iRepertoire HTBI primers were used together with Arm-PCR of CDR3 regions. TCRdb reanalysed the multiplex PCR reads using MiXCR and keeps one entry per CDR3 protein. The sample gives more than 450,000 distinct CDR3 sequences, approximately 12% of which show up once; roughly 8.9% is in the top ten. The CDR3 contains 15 residues. The germline gives CDR1 LGHDT, CDR2 YNNKEL (reference sequence). With 4 bases clipped from V and 5 bases from J, the junction kept 10 bases outside the gene matches. This clonotype showed up many times. The antigen remains undetermined. The same specimen was also included in a second study, on T cells in Graves' hyperthyroidism and ophthalmopathy. From that report: Graves' hyperthyroidism was deemed stable absent ophthalmopathy progression within 18 months.

The sample in question was peripheral blood mononuclear cells (PBMCs), obtained at new diagnosis, from a patient treated with antithyroid drugs. The receptor's source is a woman aged 25 to 39 with Graves disease. The gene calls are TRBV3-1 and TRBJ1-2, with 7 bases lining up with TRBD1. The CDR3 sequence is CASSRKGQFLYGYTF. The CDR3 bases are TGTGCCAGCAGCCGTAAGGGACAGTTCCTATATGGCTACACCTTC.